This TCR beta chain was found in a study of vaccination effects on CD4 cells after COVID-19. Overall study context: Under the ViraFEST assay, PBMC were stimulated with viral peptide pools so that antigen-specific CD4+ T cells expanded. Sequencing was performed afterwards.

Having been cultured for around nine days, the cells underwent CD4+ T cell isolation. Vaccine administered to participants consisted of two doses of either BNT162b2 or mRNA-1273. Negative nucleocapsid antibody tests before and after vaccination confirmed no previous SARS-CoV-2 infection. Repertoires were generated with immunoSEQ multiplex PCR, while TCRdb's copy carries only in-frame clones and drops some. Here the sample spans 47,000 or so clones, approximately 70% being singletons. To note about this clone: The antigen remains unidentified.

Sequenced here: CD4+ T cells from PBMCs cultured without peptide, sampled after COVID-19 vaccination. This receptor was taken from a human donor who received a COVID-19 vaccine.

CDR3 sequence (DNA): TGTGCCAGCACCAACCGAGGGGGAGTCTCTGGAAACACCATATATTTT. It is translated as CASTNRGGVSGNTIYF. This chain joins TRBV9 and TRBJ1-3, with D maybe TRBD1 (6 bases). V gave up 6 bases and J gave up 0 bases, with 16 bases separating them. Germline CDR1 and CDR2: SGDLS and YYNGEE. The CDR3 has 16 residues. Drawing the rest from reference TRBV9 and TRBJ1-3, the complete variable domain is DSGVTQTPKHLITATGQRVTLRCSPRSGDLSVYWYQQSLDQGLQFLIQYYNGEERAKGNILERFSAQQFPDLHSELNLSSLELGDSALYFCASTNRGGVSGNTIYFGEGSWLTVV.